The rows below give T cell receptor beta chains drawn from one sample of a study of glioma-infiltrating T cells. Via MiXCR, TCRdb re-called the multiplex PCR reads, giving one row per CDR3 protein. Among around 100,000 distinct CDR3 sequences listed, 25% to 30% were seen once. Specimen: glioma tissue, nonneoplastic brain tissue, or PBMCs (not recorded which). These receptors were taken from a human donor with low-grade glioma or glioblastoma, undergoing nonglioma brain surgery, or in good health (not recorded which). Each CDR3 is given with its conserved first and last residue.

cdr3_aa | j_call | cdr3_length | v_call
CASSQGQACRREYF | TRBJ2-5 | 14 | TRBV4-3
CAKRTAMNTEAFF | TRBJ1-1 | 13 | TRBV11-2
CASSLAADTQYF | TRBJ2-3 | 12 | TRBV7-9
CSARDNLGQNYGYTF | TRBJ1-2 | 15 | TRBV20-1
CASSSSRQGGVYTF | TRBJ1-2 | 14 | TRBV12-3/TRBV12-4
CASRLGTASTDTQYF | TRBJ2-3 | 15 | TRBV6-1
CATRGSANTEAFF | TRBJ1-1 | 13 | TRBV6-1
CASSHTSGSNNEQFF | TRBJ2-1 | 15 | TRBV4-2
CASTQTDQETQYF | TRBJ2-5 | 13 | TRBV6-1
CASSPFVRSYNEQFF | TRBJ2-1 | 15 | TRBV14
CASTRWADTQYF | TRBJ2-3 | 12 | TRBV7-2
CASSLGQDTEAFF | TRBJ1-1 | 13 | TRBV5-4
CASSQDRTSRPQLYF | TRBJ2-3 | 15 | TRBV4-1
CARSEGSSTDTQYF | TRBJ2-3 | 14 | TRBV19
CAWESVAKNIQYF | TRBJ2-4 | 13 | TRBV30
CASSHGGTAEYEQYF | TRBJ2-7 | 15 | TRBV12-3/TRBV12-4
CASSTDRGSEKLFF | TRBJ1-4 | 14 | TRBV7-9
CASSLPGASGGAKFF | TRBJ2-1 | 15 | TRBV7-2
CSARLGPGTQYF | TRBJ2-5 | 12 | TRBV20-1
CASSSAGEGPYAYTF | TRBJ1-2 | 15 | TRBV6-5
CASSLTLTSGAITDTQYF | TRBJ2-3 | 18 | TRBV7-3
CASSHTEADTQYF | TRBJ2-3 | 13 | TRBV7-2
CATSSGGPQENQYF | TRBJ2-5 | 14 | TRBV24-1
CASSYIRGHEQYF | TRBJ2-7 | 13 | TRBV6-2/TRBV6-3
CASSRGQSNEKLFF | TRBJ1-4 | 14 | TRBV25-1
CASSQPRQTAEAFF | TRBJ1-1 | 14 | TRBV4-1
CSAPGRLGETQYF | TRBJ2-5 | 13 | TRBV20-1
CASWTSYEQFF | TRBJ2-1 | 11 | TRBV6-1
CASSSGGGTNEKLFF | TRBJ1-4 | 15 | TRBV7-9
CAWREAASGIYEQYF | TRBJ2-7 | 15 | TRBV30
CASSQDVTDYYGYTF | TRBJ1-2 | 15 | TRBV4-3
CASSRGPPQHF | TRBJ1-5 | 11 | TRBV7-2
CASSLGLAYTQYF | TRBJ2-3 | 13 | TRBV27
CASSYSRGTANYGYTF | TRBJ1-2 | 16 | TRBV6-6
CASRATGALSYNEQFF | TRBJ2-1 | 16 | TRBV7-2